This TCR beta chain was identified during a study of CD8 T cells in ankylosing spondylitis. With molecular barcodes, quantitative 5'-RACE was used to make the TCR beta libraries. MiXCR, applied by TCRdb to the 5' RACE reads, yields one record per CDR3 protein. The data contain around 890,000 distinct CDR3 sequences, roughly 10% of them singletons. The study's findings and limits: Ankylosing spondylitis blood appeared to be characterized by a TCR beta motif of 8 or 9 highly homologous variants. Matched synovial fluid from ankylosing spondylitis patients was reported to be enriched for disease-linked clones.

Details on this clonotype: The antigen is unknown.

This CDR3 spans 14 amino acids. The V and J ends lost 4 bases and 5 bases respectively, with 15 bases between them. The V gene's germline CDR1 is SGHDT and CDR2 YYEEEE. V and J are TRBV5-6 and TRBJ2-5; a weak D match, TRBD1 (5 bases). This TCR was recovered from a male donor with ankylosing spondylitis. The sequenced material came from blood, either unsorted or a sorted T cell fraction (not recorded which). Written as DNA, the CDR3 is TGTGCCAGCAGCGCAGATCAGGGAATGGAGACCCAGTACTTC. Its translation: CASSADQGMETQYF.